The clone carrying this TCR beta chain was observed a few times. The antigen is not known. The sample originates from a study of blood T cells in healthy people across ages. General study results and limits: Per million T cells, TCR beta diversity dropped roughly linearly as age increased.

PCR was performed a second time for about 6 to 12 cycles using a sample-barcoded 5' primer and a J-beta primer mix. Sequencing yielded, for each sample, at least 3 million paired-end reads carrying CDR3. TCRdb processed the 5' RACE reads anew with MiXCR; each CDR3 protein has one entry. The sample records over a million distinct CDR3 sequences, approximately 43% being singletons. This TCR came from a young woman in good health. Specimen: blood.

Written as DNA, the CDR3 is TGTGCCAGCAGCTTACAAGTGGAAGGCTACACCTTC. Residues: CASSLQVEGYTF. This chain connects TRBV7-2 to TRBJ1-2, with no clear D. This CDR3 comprises 12 residues. V dropped 2 bases and J dropped 8 bases, with 9 bases sitting between them. The V gene's germline CDR1 is SGHTA and CDR2 FQGNSA.